This T cell receptor (beta chain) was observed in a study of cytomegalovirus exposure and HLA in healthy donors. The junction had 5 bases not matched to a gene; V was cut back by 0 bases and J by 10 bases. The CDR3 loop spans 14 amino acids. Germline values: CDR1 SGHRS, CDR2 YFSETQ. The PCR employed 60 Vbeta primers together with 13 Jbeta primers. Sequencing was performed with immunoSEQ multiplex PCR; in TCRdb, only in-frame clones are kept and a portion is missing. The sample contains over 90,000 clones, about 81% of which appear only once. Overall study results and limits: Most of the TCR beta V segments (in an earlier analysis) were productive either about 87% or about 30% of the time.

Of note for this clone: What it recognizes is unknown.

The source is a man in his forties in good health and CMV-seropositive. The chain carries TRBV5-1 and TRBJ1-2; 11 positions match TRBD1. Sample: PBMCs. The CDR3 DNA sequence: TGCGCCAGCAGCTTGGCCGGGACAGGGGGGGCCTACACCTTC. Amino acid sequence: CASSLAGTGGAYTF.